These 13 T cell receptor beta chains came from one sample sequenced in a study of human T cells and chemical hapten exposure. Via MiXCR, TCRdb re-called the RACE reads, giving one row per CDR3 protein. The sample contains under 45,000 distinct CDR3 sequences, about 10% of which appear only once. Noted time point: pre-sensitization, week 0. Sample treatment: therapeutic diphenylcyclopropenone sensitization with weekly scalp DPC. Specimen: whole blood, collected in connection with sensitization to the hapten diphenylcyclopropenone (DPC). The receptors were gathered from a man between 25 and 39 years old with alopecia areata. Some clones in this sample may be carry-over from other donors' samples.

This clonotype has ten or more counts. The chain combines TRBV12-3 or TRBV12-4 with TRBJ1-3; a weak D match, TRBD1 (5 bases). Trimming removed 4 bases from V and 2 bases from J, with 15 bases in between. This CDR3 is 16 amino acids long. CDR3 DNA: TGTGCCAGCAGTTCCCGCAGGGACCATCCTGGAAACACCATATATTTT. Protein sequence: CASSSRRDHPGNTIYF.

V and J are TRBV7-9 and TRBJ2-2; perhaps TRBD1 as D (5 bases). CDR1 and CDR2 (germline): SEHNR, FQNEAQ (reference sequence). V was trimmed by 3 bases and J by 8 bases, leaving 19 bases between them. There are 16 residues in the CDR3. The CDR3 region is CASSFKGPLEGGELFF. CDR3 nucleotides: TGTGCCAGCAGCTTCAAGGGGCCCCTCGAAGGAGGGGAGCTGTTTTTT.

This clonotype was counted ten times or more. V and J are TRBV28 and TRBJ2-3, with 8 bases aligning to TRBD2. This CDR3 contains 13 residues. V gave up 4 bases and J gave up 5 bases; unmatched junction bases: 2. Germline CDR1 reads MDHEN; CDR2 reads SYDVKM. CDR3: CASSSSGRDTQYF. Written as DNA, the CDR3 is TGTGCCAGCAGTTCCAGCGGGAGAGATACGCAGTATTTT. Full variable domain (outside the CDR3, taken from reference TRBV28 and TRBJ2-3): DVKVTQSSRYLVKRTGEKVFLECVQDMDHENMFWYRQDPGLGLRLIYFSYDVKMKEKGDIPEGYSVSREKKERFSLILESASTNQTSMYLCASSSSGRDTQYFGPGTRLTVL.

The chain recombines TRBV7-6 with TRBJ2-3; 9 nucleotides line up with TRBD2. This CDR3 is 18 amino acids long. Germline CDR1 and CDR2: SGHVS and FNYEAQ. The V segment lost 5 bases and the J segment 0 bases; nucleotides outside the gene matches: 12. As DNA, the CDR3 is TGTGCCAGCAGCCCCCGGTTTCGGCTAGCGGGGAGCACAGATACGCAGTATTTT. The encoded protein is CASSPRFRLAGSTDTQYF.

At least ten counts were recorded for this clonotype. This chain uses TRBV18 with TRBJ2-7; 8 bases are shared with TRBD2. J was trimmed by 4 bases and V by 5 bases; bases with no gene match: 13. In germline, CDR1 is KGHSH, CDR2 LQKENI. The CDR3 has 16 residues. CDR3 DNA: TGTGCCAGCTCATCCAGCGGGGGAATAAGCGGGTACGAGCAGTACTTC. Protein product: CASSSSGGISGYEQYF.

The rearrangement joins TRBV19 to TRBJ2-1; 7 bases match TRBD1. The ends lost 2 bases at V and 7 bases at J; junction bases unmatched: 8. The CDR3 length is 15 residues. CDR1 and CDR2 from the germline V gene are LNHDA and SQIVND (reference sequence). The CDR3 sequence is CASSIIGTVRNEQFF. DNA for the CDR3: TGTGCCAGTAGTATAATCGGGACAGTTCGGAATGAGCAGTTCTTC.

In this sample, this clonotype turned up once. This chain joins TRBV30 and TRBJ2-7; a possible D gene is TRBD2 (6 bases). This CDR3 is 15 amino acids long. V gave up 7 bases and J gave up 2 bases, with 21 bases separating them. Per the germline V gene, CDR1 is GTSNPN and CDR2 is SVGIG (reference sequence). This chain's CDR3 is CASNPRENPPYEQYF. CDR3 in DNA: TGTGCCTCCAACCCTCGGGAGAACCCCCCCTACGAGCAGTACTTC. Combining the CDR3 with reference TRBV30 and TRBJ2-7 gives the whole variable domain SQTIHQWPATLVQPVGSPLSLECTVEGTSNPNLYWYRQAAGRGLQLLFYSVGIGQISSEVPQNLSASRPQDRQFILSSKKLLLSDSGFYLCASNPRENPPYEQYFGPGTRLTVT.

The V gene is TRBV28, the J gene TRBJ2-1; TRBD2 is a possible D gene (5 bases). CDR1 is MDHEN, CDR2 SYDVKM, per germline. This CDR3 is 15 amino acids long. V was trimmed by 3 bases and J by 9 bases, leaving 18 bases between them. The CDR3 loop is CASSFRLALHREQFF. The CDR3 nucleotides read TGTGCCAGCAGTTTCAGGCTAGCCCTCCACCGTGAGCAGTTCTTC.

This chain connects TRBV20-1 to TRBJ1-4; the match to TRBD1 covers 10 bases. This CDR3 region has 15 residues. Trimming removed 5 bases from V and 5 bases from J; junction bases left unmatched: 8. Looked up from germline, CDR1 is DFQATT and CDR2 is SNEGSKA (reference sequence). CDR3 amino acids: CSASPDRGRNEKLFF. DNA for the CDR3: TGCAGTGCTTCCCCCGACAGGGGGCGGAATGAAAAACTGTTTTTT.

In this sample, this clonotype turned up many times. The genes are TRBV24-1 and TRBJ2-3, with no clear D. Trimming pared 2 bases from V and 3 bases from J, leaving 14 bases between. From germline, CDR1 is KGHDR and CDR2 SFDVKD. CDR3 length: 16 amino acids. The CDR3 DNA reads TGTGCCACCAGTGATTCCCTAGGTGTCCTTACAGATACGCAGTATTTT. Translating gives CATSDSLGVLTDTQYF.

The sample holds many counts of this clonotype. CDR3 in amino acids: CASSPSTDRGRSQYF. CDR3 nucleotides: TGTGCCAGCAGTCCGTCAACGGACAGGGGCCGGTCCCAGTACTTC. The chain recombines TRBV27 with TRBJ2-5, with 9 bases identical to TRBD1. The CDR3 has 15 residues. Germline CDR1 MNHEY, CDR2 SMNVEV (reference sequence). The V and J ends lost 5 bases and 9 bases, in that order; junction bases with no gene match: 13.

There are many counts of this clonotype. The chain uses TRBV20-1 and TRBJ2-7; a possible D gene is TRBD2 (5 bases). CDR3 length: 14 amino acids. CDR1 and CDR2 (germline): DFQATT, SNEGSKA (reference sequence). Trimming took 3 bases from V and 2 from J, leaving 14 bases between them. The CDR3, as DNA: TGCAGTGCTAGTTCGGGGTCTGGAACCTACGAGCAGTACTTC. Translating it yields CSASSGSGTYEQYF.

This clonotype has only a few counts. The V call is TRBV12-3 or TRBV12-4, the J call TRBJ1-3, with 7 bases lining up with TRBD1. V shed 1 base and J 0 bases; nucleotides not matched to a gene: 3. The length of the CDR3 is 16 residues. The CDR3 reads CASSLGQGSSGNTIYF. CDR3 DNA sequence: TGTGCCAGCAGTTTAGGACAGGGAAGCTCTGGAAACACCATATATTTT.